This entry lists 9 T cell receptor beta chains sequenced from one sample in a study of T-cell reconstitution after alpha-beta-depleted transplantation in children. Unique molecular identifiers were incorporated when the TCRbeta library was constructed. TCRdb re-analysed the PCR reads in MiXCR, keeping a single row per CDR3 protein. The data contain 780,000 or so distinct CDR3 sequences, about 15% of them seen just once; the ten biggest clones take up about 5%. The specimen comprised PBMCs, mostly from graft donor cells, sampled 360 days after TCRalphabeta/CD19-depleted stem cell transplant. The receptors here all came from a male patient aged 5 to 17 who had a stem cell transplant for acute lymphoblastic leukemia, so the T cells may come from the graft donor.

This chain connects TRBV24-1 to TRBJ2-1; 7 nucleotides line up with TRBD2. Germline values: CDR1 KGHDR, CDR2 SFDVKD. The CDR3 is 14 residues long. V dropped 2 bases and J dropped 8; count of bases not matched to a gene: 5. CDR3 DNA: TGTGCCACCAGTGATTGGGCTAGCGGCTATGAGCAGTTCTTC. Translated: CATSDWASGYEQFF.

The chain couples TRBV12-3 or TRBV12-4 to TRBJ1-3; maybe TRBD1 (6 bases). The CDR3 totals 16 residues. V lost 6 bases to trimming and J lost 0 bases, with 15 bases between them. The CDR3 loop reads CASRRGVLSSGNTIYF. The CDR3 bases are TGTGCCAGCAGGAGGGGGGTCCTGAGCTCTGGAAACACCATATATTTT.

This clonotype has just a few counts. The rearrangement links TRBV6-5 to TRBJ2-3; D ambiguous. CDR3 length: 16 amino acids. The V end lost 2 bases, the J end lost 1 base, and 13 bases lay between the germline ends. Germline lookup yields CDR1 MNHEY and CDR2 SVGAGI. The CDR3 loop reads CASSYALSWGTDTQYF. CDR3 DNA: TGTGCCAGCAGTTACGCCTTATCATGGGGCACAGATACGCAGTATTTT.

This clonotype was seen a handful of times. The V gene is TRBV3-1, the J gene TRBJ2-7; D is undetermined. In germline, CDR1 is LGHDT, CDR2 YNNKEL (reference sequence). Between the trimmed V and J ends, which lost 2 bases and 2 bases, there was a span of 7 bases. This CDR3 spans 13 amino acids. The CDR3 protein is CASSQIGPYEQYF. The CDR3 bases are TGTGCCAGCAGCCAAATAGGGCCCTACGAGCAGTACTTC.

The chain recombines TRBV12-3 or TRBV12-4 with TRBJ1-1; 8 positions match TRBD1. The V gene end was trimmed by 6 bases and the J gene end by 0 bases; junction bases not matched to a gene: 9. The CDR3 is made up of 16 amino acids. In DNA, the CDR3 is TGTGCCAGCAGCCTGACAGGGGCGACGGTGAACACTGAAGCTTTCTTT. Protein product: CASSLTGATVNTEAFF.

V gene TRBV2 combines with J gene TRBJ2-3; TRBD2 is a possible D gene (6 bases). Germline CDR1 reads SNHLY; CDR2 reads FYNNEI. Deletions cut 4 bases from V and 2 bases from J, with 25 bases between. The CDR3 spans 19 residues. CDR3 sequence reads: CASSARPVGGIGVTDTQYF. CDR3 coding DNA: TGTGCCAGCAGTGCCCGTCCGGTCGGAGGGATTGGGGTCACAGATACGCAGTATTTT.

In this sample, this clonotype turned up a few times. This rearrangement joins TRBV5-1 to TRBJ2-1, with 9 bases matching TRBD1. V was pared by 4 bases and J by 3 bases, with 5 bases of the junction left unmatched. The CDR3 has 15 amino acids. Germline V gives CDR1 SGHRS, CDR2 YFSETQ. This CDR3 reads CASSQKTGGYNEQFF. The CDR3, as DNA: TGCGCCAGCAGCCAGAAGACAGGGGGCTACAATGAGCAGTTCTTC.

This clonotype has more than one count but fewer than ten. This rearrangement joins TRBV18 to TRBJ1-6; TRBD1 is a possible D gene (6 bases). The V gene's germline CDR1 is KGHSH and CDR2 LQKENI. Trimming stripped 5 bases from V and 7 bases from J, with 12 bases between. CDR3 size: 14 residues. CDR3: CASSNGQFNSPLHF. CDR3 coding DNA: TGTGCCAGCTCAAACGGACAGTTCAATTCACCCCTCCACTTT.

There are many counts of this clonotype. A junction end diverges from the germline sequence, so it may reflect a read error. The CDR3 DNA follows: TGTGCCAGCAGTTTGGCCAGGGGACAAGAGACCCAGTACTTC. Its translation is CASSLARGQETQYF. The chain carries TRBV5-1 and TRBJ2-5; TRBD1 is a possible D gene (6 bases). The CDR3 has 14 amino acids. Per germline, CDR1 SGHRS and CDR2 YFSETQ.